This TCR beta chain was recorded in a study of CD8+CD57+ T cells in acquired aplastic anemia. As for the study in general: An average of approximately 3.4 ug of DNA was obtained from sorted CD4+ and CD8+ cells. Study conclusions and caveats: Between the patient and control groups, CD8+ Simpson's diversity did not differ significantly. Overlap between patients and controls comprised roughly 28 CD8+ CDR3 sequences.

The template used for profiling TCR beta VDJ and CDR3 was genomic DNA. TCRdb re-analysed the reads in MiXCR, keeping a single row per CDR3 protein. The sample yields about 190,000 distinct CDR3 sequences, roughly 64% seen once. About this clonotype itself: What it recognizes is unknown.

V lost 6 bases and J lost 5; bases outside the gene matches: 17. CDR1 is MNHNY and CDR2 is SVGAGI in the germline V gene (reference sequence). CDR3 length: 17 residues. V and J are TRBV6-6 and TRBJ2-5; the match to TRBD1 covers 8 bases. The TCR was taken from a human donor with severe aplastic anemia or a healthy control (not recorded which). The sample consisted of sorted CD4+, CD8+, or CD8+CD57+ T cells (not recorded which) from PBMCs. The CDR3 sequence is CASSPLPAGGFVETQYF. The DNA for the CDR3 is TGTGCCAGCAGCCCCCTACCGGCAGGGGGCTTCGTCGAGACCCAGTACTTC.